These 6 T cell receptor beta chains share one sample of origin, sequenced in a study of graft-versus-host responses after intestinal transplantation. Method: immunoSEQ multiplex PCR; TCRdb's copy keeps in-frame clones and lacks some. The sample yields 25,000 to 35,000 clones, 85% to 95% seen once. The sequencing used PBMCs, collected roughly 68 days after intestinal transplant. Receptors were obtained from a human patient who received an intestinal transplant, so some T cells may come from the graft donor.

The chain couples TRBV13 to TRBJ2-3, with D perhaps TRBD2 (5 bases). V was pared by 7 bases and J by 11 bases, with 13 bases between. The CDR3 spans 11 residues. Per germline, CDR1 PRHDT and CDR2 FYEKMQ (reference sequence). For the CDR3, the DNA is TGTGCCAGCAACGAGGACTCTAAGCAGTATTTT. Translating it yields CASNEDSKQYF.

The chain joins TRBV19 to TRBJ2-7; TRBD2 agrees at 10 bases. Losses at the gene ends were 3 bases for V and 3 bases for J; bases not matched to a gene: 14. The CDR3 is 18 amino acids. Germline CDR1 and CDR2: LNHDA and SQIVND (reference sequence). This CDR3 reads CASSISGRASSNSYEQYF. The CDR3 DNA reads as TGTGCCAGTAGTATCAGCGGGAGGGCCTCTTCCAACAGCTACGAGCAGTACTTC.

The chain couples TRBV27 to TRBJ2-7; D tentatively fits TRBD1 or TRBD2 (7 bases each). The length of the CDR3 is 14 residues. V was pared by 3 bases and J by 4 bases, with 13 bases between. The V gene's germline CDR1 is MNHEY and CDR2 SMNVEV (reference sequence). The CDR3 nucleotides read TGTGCCAGCAGTTTTGCAGGGGGAGGGTACGAGCAGTACTTC. Encoded protein: CASSFAGGGYEQYF.

The rearrangement joins TRBV10-3 to TRBJ1-1; 11 bases align to TRBD1. The CDR3 sequence is 13 residues long. CDR1 is ENHRY and CDR2 is SYGVKD in the germline V gene. V was clipped by 8 bases and J by 6 bases; unmatched bases: 5. The CDR3: CAIQGQGAPEAFF. In DNA form, the CDR3 reads TGTGCCATCCAAGGACAGGGGGCGCCTGAAGCTTTCTTT.

The rearrangement uses TRBV4-1 and TRBJ2-2; D remains ambiguous. The V and J ends lost 3 bases and 2 bases respectively, with 4 bases between them. CDR3 length: 13 residues. Germline V CDR1 and CDR2: MGHRA, YSYEKL. Here the CDR3 reads CASSHPNTGELFF. The CDR3 region has the DNA TGCGCCAGCAGCCACCCCAACACCGGGGAGCTGTTTTTT.

The V call is TRBV2, the J call TRBJ1-2; D ambiguous. V was trimmed by 2 bases and J by 4 bases, leaving 8 bases between them. The length of the CDR3 is 13 residues. Germline V CDR1 and CDR2: SNHLY, FYNNEI. CDR3 residues: CASSERASYGYTF. In DNA, the CDR3 is TGTGCCAGCAGTGAAAGGGCCAGCTATGGCTACACCTTC.